This entry describes one T cell receptor (beta chain). What it binds is unknown. Germline V gene lookup returns CDR1 KGHSH and CDR2 LQKENI. The ends lost 5 bases at V and 4 bases at J; junction bases unmatched: 9. CDR3 length equals 15 residues. Indicated time point: cycle 4 day 1 (C4D1), after 5 to 7 weeks of nivolumab. Every patient experienced relapse after autologous stem cell transplantation, and brentuximab vedotin exposure varied. Responses achieved at best were complete response, partial response or progressive disease. Here immunoSEQ multiplex PCR was the method, and the copy in TCRdb shows in-frame clones only, minus some. This table has approximately 93,000 clones, over 75% appearing once. This sample was taken from a study of PD-1 blockade in classical Hodgkin lymphoma. Study-level results: After ASCT, patients who started nivolumab under 1 year later were excluded.

The rearrangement uses TRBV18 and TRBJ1-1; TRBD1 aligns across 8 bases. Sequencing used peripheral blood mononuclear cells (PBMCs), obtained before the fourth cycle of nivolumab. The source of this sequence is a human donor with classical Hodgkin lymphoma. The CDR3 protein is CASSVQGAPGTEAFF. As DNA, the CDR3 is TGTGCCAGCTCAGTCCAGGGGGCGCCGGGCACTGAAGCTTTCTTT.